The 9 T cell receptor beta chains given below trace back to one sample, sequenced in a study of T cell repertoires in cytomegalovirus infection. TCRdb re-derived calls from the reads in MiXCR, one entry per CDR3 protein. This table has under 200,000 distinct CDR3 sequences, roughly 20% appearing once. No antigen is known for these receptors. The starting material was CD8+ T cells from cultured PBMCs, obtained from culture after CMV antigen stimulation. These receptors all come from a human donor in good health (CMV status not recorded). Some clones in this sample may be carry-over from other donors' samples.

This clonotype has more than one count but fewer than ten. The V call is TRBV7-9, the J call TRBJ1-1; D remains ambiguous. V lost 1 base and J lost 11, with 17 bases in between. The length of the CDR3 is 14 residues. Looked up from germline, CDR1 is SEHNR and CDR2 is FQNEAQ (reference sequence). CDR3 nucleotide sequence: TGTGCCAGCAGCTTAGGGCGAAGCATCGATGTGGCTTTCTTT. It encodes CASSLGRSIDVAFF.

This clonotype was found a few times. The genes are TRBV10-3 and TRBJ2-5, with 8 bases fitting TRBD2. J was trimmed by 7 bases and V by 3 bases; bases with no gene match: 13. Germline V CDR1 and CDR2: ENHRY, SYGVKD. The CDR3 loop spans 16 amino acids. The DNA for the CDR3 is TGTGCCATCAGTGACCCACCGACGGGAGGGCCAGGGACCCAGTACTTC. Translation gives CAISDPPTGGPGTQYF.

At least ten counts were recorded for this clonotype. The chain combines TRBV28 with TRBJ2-7; D is possibly TRBD1 (5 bases). CDR3 length: 14 residues. Germline values: CDR1 MDHEN, CDR2 SYDVKM. Trimming stripped 5 bases from V and 0 bases from J, with 11 bases between. The CDR3 sequence is CASSPQDTSYEQYF. DNA for the CDR3: TGTGCCAGCAGTCCACAGGACACCTCCTACGAGCAGTACTTC.

The J gene is TRBJ1-3, the V gene TRBV6-5; perhaps TRBD1 as D (5 bases). This CDR3 is 16 amino acids long. Germline V CDR1 and CDR2: MNHEY, SVGAGI. V dropped 1 base and J dropped 0 bases, with 10 bases sitting between them. In nucleotides, the CDR3 is TGTGCCAGCAGTTACTGGGACGTCAGCTCTGGAAACACCATATATTTT. Amino acids: CASSYWDVSSGNTIYF.

This clonotype was counted a few times. This chain connects TRBV27 to TRBJ1-2; TRBD1 aligns across 8 bases. There are 14 residues in the CDR3. Germline CDR1 is MNHEY and CDR2 is SMNVEV (reference sequence). With 5 bases clipped from V and 4 bases from J, the junction kept 6 bases outside the gene matches. The CDR3: CASSAGTGSYGYTF. CDR3 DNA sequence: TGTGCCAGCAGTGCGGGGACAGGAAGCTATGGCTACACCTTC.

This chain joins TRBV4-1 and TRBJ2-7, with D tentatively TRBD1 or TRBD2 (6 bases each). Germline CDR1 is MGHRA and CDR2 is YSYEKL. V lost 4 bases to trimming and J lost 6 bases, with 19 bases between them. The CDR3 consists of 15 residues. The DNA of the CDR3 is TGCGCCAGCAGCCCGATGAGCTGGGGGGCGGGCGAGCAGTACTTC. Translation: CASSPMSWGAGEQYF.

This chain connects TRBV10-3 to TRBJ1-1; D gene unclear. The germline V gene encodes CDR1 ENHRY and CDR2 SYGVKD. V was clipped by 0 bases and J by 4 bases, with 12 bases between them. The length of the CDR3 is 15 residues. CDR3 in DNA: TGTGCCATCAGTGAGTCGAGAGGAGGGATCACTGAAGCTTTCTTT. Translating gives CAISESRGGITEAFF.

There are a few counts of this clonotype. The chain has TRBV10-3 and TRBJ1-4; possible D gene TRBD1, 5 bases. The length of the CDR3 is 17 residues. Germline-derived CDR1 and CDR2 are ENHRY and SYGVKD. Trimming cost V 3 bases and J 5 bases, with 19 bases left between them. For the CDR3, the DNA is TGTGCCATCAGTGAAGAAAACTCGATGAAGGGGAATGAAAAACTGTTTTTT. Its translation: CAISEENSMKGNEKLFF.

This clonotype was seen a handful of times. This chain uses TRBV7-9 with TRBJ1-2, with D tentatively TRBD1 (6 bases). The CDR3 is 14 residues long. The V gene lost 3 bases and the J gene lost 6 bases, with 14 bases spanning the gap. The germline V gene encodes CDR1 SEHNR and CDR2 FQNEAQ (reference sequence). CDR3 DNA: TGTGCCAGCAGCTTTTTACAGGGATATAATGGCTACACCTTC. Its translation is CASSFLQGYNGYTF.